This TCR beta chain was sequenced during a study of cytomegalovirus exposure and HLA in healthy donors. Points from the study as a whole: The classifier reportedly diagnosed cytomegalovirus status with high sensitivity and specificity. Some public TCRs appeared in many individuals, while most sequences were rare.

This CDR3 is built from 13 residues. From germline, CDR1 is SGHAT and CDR2 FQNNGV. The V end was cut by 1 base, the J end by 4 bases, with 8 bases between. The method was immunoSEQ multiplex PCR; TCRdb's version includes in-frame clones alone and lacks a portion of them. This sample has 100,000 to 120,000 clones, with roughly 90% found just once. On this clone: Its specificity is not known.

The chain combines TRBV11-2 with TRBJ2-7; the D is unclear. This receptor was obtained from a young woman in good health and CMV-seropositive. Sequenced material: PBMCs. The DNA of the CDR3 is TGTGCCAGCAGCTTAGGAGCCCCTTACGAGCAGTACTTC. Translated, it gives CASSLGAPYEQYF.